Each of the 32 T cell receptor beta chains below was sequenced from the same sample in a study of blood T cell repertoires in COVID-19. Data came from immunoSEQ multiplex PCR; TCRdb stores just in-frame clones and leaves some out. The sample records about 30,000 clones, just over 90% being singletons. Sequencing used peripheral blood. All receptors derive from a middle-aged man with active COVID-19.

V is TRBV2 and J is TRBJ1-1, with D perhaps TRBD1 (5 bases). The CDR3 runs to 14 residues. From germline, CDR1 is SNHLY and CDR2 FYNNEI. Deletions cut 0 bases from V and 6 bases from J, with 11 bases between. The CDR3 DNA reads TGTGCCAGCAGTGAAGCTAGGGGTCGGGCTGAAGCTTTCTTT. This sequence encodes CASSEARGRAEAFF.

The chain links TRBV6-2 or TRBV6-3 to TRBJ2-3; TRBD2 matches at 9 bases. Germline-derived CDR1 and CDR2 are MNHEY and SVGEGT. This CDR3 has 16 amino acids. J was trimmed by 9 bases and V by 1 base; bases with no gene match: 11. Here the CDR3 DNA reads TGTGCCAGCAGTTACTTCCGGGAGCGGGGGGAAGTCACGCAGTATTTT. Translated, it gives CASSYFRERGEVTQYF.

This chain connects TRBV6-5 to TRBJ2-3, with 7 bases lining up with TRBD2. CDR1 and CDR2 (germline): MNHEY, SVGAGI. Losses at the gene ends were 1 base for V and 6 bases for J; bases not matched to a gene: 4. The CDR3 consists of 14 residues. The CDR3 sequence: CASSYWEGSDTQYF. CDR3 DNA: TGTGCCAGCAGTTACTGGGAGGGTTCTGATACGCAGTATTTT.

This chain uses TRBV6-1 with TRBJ1-2; possible D gene TRBD1, 5 bases. Per germline, CDR1 MNHNS and CDR2 SASEGT. Trimming left V 2 bases short and J 7 bases short, with 17 bases between. The CDR3 sequence is 15 residues long. In DNA, the CDR3 is TGTGCCAGCAGTGAAAGGGTCAGGGAGGTGCGTGGCTACACCTTC. Its protein is CASSERVREVRGYTF.

The rearrangement uses TRBV11-3 and TRBJ2-2, with 7 bases fitting TRBD2. Germline values: CDR1 SGHNT, CDR2 YENEEA. The length of the CDR3 is 16 residues. J gave up 2 bases and V 5 bases, and 8 bases lay outside the gene matches. The CDR3 bases are TGTGCCAGCAGCGCATGGGGGGGGACCAACACCGGGGAGCTGTTTTTT. Translated: CASSAWGGTNTGELFF.

This rearrangement joins TRBV27 to TRBJ2-1; a possible D gene is TRBD1 (6 bases). The germline V and J ends were trimmed by 6 bases and 8 bases, with 11 bases remaining between them. The CDR3 spans 12 residues. Germline V gene data show CDR1 as MNHEY and CDR2 as SMNVEV (reference sequence). DNA of the CDR3: TGTGCCAGCAGGGGGGCCCGGGATGAGCAGTTCTTC. This encodes CASRGARDEQFF.

The chain combines TRBV6-1 with TRBJ1-5; possibly TRBD1 for D (5 bases). Looked up from germline, CDR1 is MNHNS and CDR2 is SASEGT. The CDR3 is made up of 14 amino acids. Trimming removed 1 base from V and 10 bases from J, with 14 bases in between. CDR3 sequence: CASSEDGGLFPQHF. CDR3 coding DNA: TGTGCCAGCAGTGAAGACGGGGGACTCTTCCCCCAGCATTTT.

The chain uses TRBV28 and TRBJ1-2, with D tentatively TRBD1 (6 bases). Germline V gene data show CDR1 as MDHEN and CDR2 as SYDVKM. The length of the CDR3 is 12 residues. V was pared by 5 bases and J by 8 bases, with 12 bases between. This CDR3 reads CASSIQGIGYTF. The CDR3 nucleotides read TGTGCCAGCAGTATCCAGGGGATCGGCTACACCTTC.

The chain couples TRBV5-4 to TRBJ2-1; TRBD2 might be the D (6 bases). Trimming shortened V by 3 bases and J by 6 bases, and 7 bases separated the two germline ends. Germline assignment: CDR1 SGHNT and CDR2 YYREEE (reference sequence). The CDR3 spans 12 residues. The CDR3 nucleotides read TGTGCCAGCAGCTGGGGAGGCAATGAGCAGTTCTTC. Amino acids: CASSWGGNEQFF.

The DNA of the CDR3 is TGCGCCAGCAGCCAACCGGGAGACAATGAGCAGTTCTTC. The encoded protein is CASSQPGDNEQFF. This chain links TRBV4-1 with TRBJ2-1; a possible D gene is TRBD2 (6 bases). The CDR3 consists of 13 residues. Trimming left V 2 bases short and J 5 bases short, with 7 bases between. The V gene's germline CDR1 is MGHRA and CDR2 YSYEKL.

The V call is TRBV25-1, the J call TRBJ1-5, with TRBD1 as a possible D gene (6 bases). V was trimmed by 1 base and J by 6 bases, leaving 16 bases between them. The CDR3 totals 16 residues. Germline lookup yields CDR1 MGHDK and CDR2 SYGVNS. The CDR3 nucleotides read TGTGCCAGCAGTGAATTGTGGGTGAGGGGGGGTCAGCCCCAGCATTTT. It yields the protein CASSELWVRGGQPQHF. Looking up the rest from reference TRBV25-1 and TRBJ1-5 gives the full variable domain: EADIYQTPRYLVIGTGKKITLECSQTMGHDKMYWYQQDPGMELHLIHYSYGVNSTEKGDLSSESTVSRIRTEHFPLTLESARPSHTSQYLCASSELWVRGGQPQHFGDGTRLSIL.

This chain links TRBV28 with TRBJ1-5, with 9 nucleotides matching TRBD1. This CDR3 contains 17 residues. Germline-derived CDR1 and CDR2 are MDHEN and SYDVKM. V lost 6 bases, J lost 5 bases, and 14 bases stayed unmatched. The CDR3 spells CASRERTGVPSDQPQHF. The CDR3 coding sequence is TGTGCCAGCAGGGAACGGACAGGGGTCCCCAGCGATCAGCCCCAGCATTTT.

The chain combines TRBV6-2 or TRBV6-3 with TRBJ2-3; 9 bases are a match to TRBD2. Germline loops: CDR1 MNHEY, CDR2 SVGEGT. J was trimmed by 10 bases and V by 6 bases; bases with no gene match: 11. The CDR3 sequence is 14 residues long. CDR3 loop: CASSPVSGSSAQYF. The CDR3 region has the DNA TGTGCCAGCAGCCCCGTTAGCGGGAGTAGCGCGCAGTATTTT.

This sequence joins TRBV6-6 and TRBJ2-7; TRBD1 matches at 8 bases. The CDR3 has 15 amino acids. Germline V gene sequence: CDR1 MNHNY, CDR2 SVGAGI (reference sequence). With 5 bases clipped from V and 3 bases from J, the junction kept 9 bases outside the gene matches. The CDR3 is CASSRDGQGLYEQYF. CDR3 in DNA: TGTGCCAGCAGTCGCGACGGACAGGGCCTCTACGAGCAGTACTTC.

The rearrangement links TRBV7-8 to TRBJ2-3; weak D call: TRBD2 (7 bases). In germline, CDR1 is SGHVS, CDR2 FQNEAQ. V lost 5 bases and J lost 4, with 19 bases in between. This CDR3 region has 16 residues. CDR3 sequence (DNA): TGTGCCAGCAGCACCGGGGGGCGGGGGAAACCAGATACGCAGTATTTT. It is translated as CASSTGGRGKPDTQYF.

The genes are TRBV27 and TRBJ2-1, with TRBD2 matching 11 bases. The J segment lost 5 bases and the V segment lost 8 bases, leaving 5 bases of the junction unmatched. The CDR3 has 14 amino acids. CDR1 MNHEY and CDR2 SMNVEV come from the germline V gene (reference sequence). In nucleotides, the CDR3 is TGTGCCAGCCGAATTAGCGGGGGGGACAATGAGCAGTTCTTC. Protein sequence: CASRISGGDNEQFF.

The gene calls are TRBV7-6 and TRBJ2-5; tentative D call: TRBD1 (6 bases). Trimming removed 5 bases from V and 5 bases from J, with 27 bases in between. CDR1 is SGHVS, CDR2 FNYEAQ, per germline. There are 18 residues in the CDR3. CDR3 in amino acids: CASSPKGRGQGRWETQYF. The CDR3 DNA reads as TGTGCCAGCAGCCCAAAAGGTCGTGGTCAGGGGCGGTGGGAGACCCAGTACTTC.

The chain joins TRBV5-1 to TRBJ2-1, with TRBD1 as a possible D gene (7 bases). Germline V gene lookup returns CDR1 SGHRS and CDR2 YFSETQ. The V end was cut by 4 bases, the J end by 10 bases, with 21 bases between. The length of the CDR3 is 15 residues. In nucleotides, the CDR3 is TGCGCCAGCAGCAAGGACAGGCCTTCTGGGGGGGAGCAGTTCTTC. Its translation is CASSKDRPSGGEQFF.

As DNA, the CDR3 is TGCGCCAGCAGGTCCGGGACAGGGGTTTTTCAGCCCCAGCATTTT. Translating it yields CASRSGTGVFQPQHF. V is TRBV5-1 and J is TRBJ1-5; TRBD1 matches 10 bases. J was trimmed by 6 bases and V by 5 bases; bases with no gene match: 8. The germline V gene has CDR1 SGHRS and CDR2 YFSETQ. The CDR3 has 15 residues.

This clone appeared once. The chain employs TRBV5-1 and TRBJ2-1, with D possibly TRBD2 on 5 matching bases. CDR1 is SGHRS, CDR2 YFSETQ, per germline. The CDR3 loop spans 17 amino acids. V was clipped by 0 bases and J by 4 bases, with 17 bases between them. CDR3 protein: CASSLDSRVGGYNEQFF. The CDR3 nucleotides read TGCGCCAGCAGCTTGGATTCACGAGTCGGAGGATACAATGAGCAGTTCTTC.

The chain is built from TRBV10-3 and TRBJ2-5, with 9 bases aligning to TRBD2. The CDR3 sequence is 15 residues long. Germline V gives CDR1 ENHRY, CDR2 SYGVKD. Trimming removed 6 bases from V and 4 bases from J; junction bases left unmatched: 9. The CDR3 nucleotides read TGTGCCATCAGCCCGGAGCGGGGGGCCGGAGAGACCCAGTACTTC. Protein product: CAISPERGAGETQYF.

The rearrangement links TRBV29-1 to TRBJ2-4; maybe TRBD1 (5 bases). V was shortened by 6 bases and J by 0 bases, with 9 bases between the two germline ends. The CDR3 covers 13 residues. Germline V lookup: CDR1 SQVTM, CDR2 ANQGSEA. CDR3 nucleotides: TGCAGCGTAGAGACAGTAGCCAAAAACATTCAGTACTTC. Translating gives CSVETVAKNIQYF.

The chain couples TRBV27 to TRBJ2-1; D unclear. Looked up from germline, CDR1 is MNHEY and CDR2 is SMNVEV (reference sequence). The V end lost 2 bases, the J end lost 7 bases, and 12 bases lay between the germline ends. This CDR3 region has 14 residues. CDR3 in DNA: TGTGCCAGCAGTTTAAGCAGGCCCTCTAATGAGCAGTTCTTC. It encodes CASSLSRPSNEQFF.

The chain has TRBV24-1 and TRBJ2-1, with D tentatively TRBD2 (5 bases). With 6 bases removed from V and 10 bases from J, the gap between germline ends came to 9 bases. Germline CDR1 and CDR2: KGHDR and SFDVKD. The CDR3 contains 11 residues. This chain's CDR3 is CATSIGEEQFF. The CDR3 bases are TGTGCCACCAGTATCGGGGAAGAGCAGTTCTTC.

J is TRBJ1-5 and V is TRBV5-1; D gene unclear. The CDR3 covers 13 residues. Per the germline V gene, CDR1 is SGHRS and CDR2 is YFSETQ. V was shortened by 4 bases and J by 5 bases, with 10 bases between the two germline ends. The CDR3 region has the DNA TGCGCCAGCAGCGTTTCAGTTGATCAGCCCCAGCATTTT. It is translated as CASSVSVDQPQHF.

V usage is TRBV4-2 and J usage is TRBJ1-3, with a possible D match to TRBD1 (6 bases). Trimming took off 6 bases at V and 4 bases at J, with 31 bases between the two ends. CDR1 LGHNA and CDR2 YNFKEQ come from the germline V gene. This CDR3 comprises 20 residues. This CDR3 reads CASSPEVYDRRKKAGNTIYF. In DNA, the CDR3 is TGTGCCAGCAGTCCTGAGGTTTATGACAGGAGAAAGAAAGCGGGAAACACCATATATTTT.

The chain couples TRBV10-2 to TRBJ2-5; D ambiguous. This CDR3 has 13 amino acids. Germline CDR1 reads WSHSY; CDR2 reads SAAADI. Between the trimmed V and J ends, which lost 3 bases and 4 bases, there was a span of 9 bases. Here the CDR3 reads CASSERVPETQYF. Written as DNA, the CDR3 is TGCGCCAGCAGTGAACGGGTGCCAGAGACCCAGTACTTC.

This chain uses TRBV14 with TRBJ2-1, with TRBD2 identical over 7 bases. The CDR3 length is 15 residues. From germline, CDR1 is SGHDN and CDR2 FVKESK. The V segment lost 6 bases and the J segment 4 bases; nucleotides outside the gene matches: 9. The chain's CDR3 is CASSRGGSGYNEQFF. In nucleotides, the CDR3 is TGTGCCAGCAGTCGGGGCGGGAGTGGGTACAATGAGCAGTTCTTC.

V gene TRBV19 combines with J gene TRBJ2-1; 10 nucleotides match TRBD2. The CDR3 contains 15 residues. The germline V gene has CDR1 LNHDA and CDR2 SQIVND (reference sequence). The V and J ends lost 5 bases and 8 bases, in that order; junction bases with no gene match: 9. The CDR3 nucleotides are TGTGCCAGTAGTCCCAGCGGGGGGGTATTAGATGAGCAGTTCTTC. Amino acid sequence: CASSPSGGVLDEQFF.

V and J are TRBV28 and TRBJ1-4, with TRBD1 identical over 10 bases. The CDR3 consists of 16 residues. The V gene end was trimmed by 5 bases and the J gene end by 6 bases; junction bases not matched to a gene: 9. Germline loops: CDR1 MDHEN, CDR2 SYDVKM. CDR3 nucleotide sequence: TGTGCCAGCAGTCAATTCGGACAGGGGGACTATGAAAAACTGTTTTTT. Translating it yields CASSQFGQGDYEKLFF.

The chain combines TRBV12-3 or TRBV12-4 with TRBJ2-7; unclear D gene. Deletions cut 5 bases from V and 7 bases from J, with 12 bases between. CDR3 length: 12 residues. The CDR3 DNA follows: TGTGCCAGCAGTCCCTCCTCTAGAGAGCAGTACTTC. This sequence encodes CASSPSSREQYF.

The CDR3 nucleotides are TGTGCCAGTAGTCCAACTACAGGGAGCAATCAGCCCCAGCATTTT. Translation gives CASSPTTGSNQPQHF. The rearrangement joins TRBV19 to TRBJ1-5, with D possibly matching TRBD1 (6 bases). This CDR3 region has 15 residues. Germline V CDR1 and CDR2: LNHDA, SQIVND (reference sequence). V dropped 5 bases and J dropped 1 base, with 12 bases sitting between them.